This is a list of T cell receptor beta chains from one sample in a study of T cell changes during pregnancy in multiple sclerosis. Only in-frame clones appear in the TCRdb table, and some are missing; sequencing was by immunoSEQ multiplex PCR. This table has about 93,000 clones, 75% to 95% appearing once. Sequenced material: peripheral blood, taken before pregnancy. These receptors were collected from a female donor with multiple sclerosis, enrolled in a pregnancy study. Both conserved end residues are part of each CDR3. A D gene is named only where the DNA matches it firmly. Clone size is not always given. Where it is, it says once, few, many or a class for expanded clones.

j_call | cdr3_length | v_call | d_call | clone_size | cdr3_aa | cdr3_nt
TRBJ2-1 | 15 | TRBV19 | NA | NA | CASSIPPLAFGEQFF | TGTGCCAGTAGTATACCCCCATTAGCGTTTGGTGAGCAGTTCTTC
TRBJ2-3 | 17 | TRBV28 | NA | NA | CASSRTLSPGVADTQYF | TGTGCCAGCAGTAGAACCCTATCTCCGGGAGTGGCAGATACGCAGTATTTT
TRBJ1-2 | 15 | TRBV6-1 | TRBD1 | NA | CASDRTGTNHYGYTF | TGTGCCAGCGATCGGACAGGGACAAACCACTATGGCTACACCTTC
TRBJ2-3 | 15 | TRBV29-1 | TRBD2 | NA | CSVVASGSVTDTQYF | TGCAGCGTTGTGGCTAGCGGGAGTGTCACAGATACGCAGTATTTT
TRBJ2-1 | 14 | TRBV28 | NA | NA | CASSLAGRHMEQFF | TGTGCCAGCAGTTTGGCCGGGAGACATATGGAGCAGTTCTTC
TRBJ1-2 | 14 | TRBV5-1 | TRBD1 | NA | CASSLGQGSYGYTF | TGCGCCAGCAGCTTGGGACAGGGATCCTATGGCTACACCTTC
TRBJ1-2 | 17 | TRBV9 | NA | NA | CASSVVGTPLANYGYTF | TGTGCCAGCAGCGTAGTAGGGACACCCTTAGCTAACTATGGCTACACCTTC
TRBJ1-2 | 13 | TRBV18 | NA | NA | CASSPPRDYGYTF | TGTGCCAGCTCACCACCACGCGACTATGGCTACACCTTC
TRBJ1-6 | 14 | TRBV6-6 | NA | few | CASGSGGWDSPLHF | TGTGCCAGCGGGTCAGGAGGGTGGGATTCACCCCTCCACTTT
TRBJ2-5 | 13 | TRBV2 | TRBD1 | NA | CASSLDRQETQYF | TGTGCCAGCAGCTTGGACAGGCAAGAGACCCAGTACTTC
TRBJ2-3 | 16 | TRBV2 | NA | NA | CASSETETVGTDTQYF | TGTGCCAGCAGTGAAACCGAGACTGTCGGGACAGATACGCAGTATTTT
TRBJ1-5 | 15 | TRBV19 | NA | NA | CASRGAAFSNQPQHF | TGTGCCAGTAGAGGGGCAGCATTTAGCAATCAGCCCCAGCATTTT
TRBJ2-7 | 14 | TRBV7-9 | TRBD1 | few | CASSLWDRQNEQYF | TGTGCCAGCAGCTTATGGGACAGACAAAACGAGCAGTACTTC
TRBJ1-1 | 16 | TRBV4-1 | NA | NA | CASSSRLINMNTEAFF | TGCGCCAGCAGCTCTCGACTGATTAATATGAACACTGAAGCTTTCTTT
TRBJ2-1 | 16 | TRBV4-2 | TRBD2 | NA | CASSPRSGGGDNEQFF | TGTGCCAGCAGCCCGCGGAGCGGGGGGGGCGACAATGAGCAGTTCTTC
TRBJ1-6 | 15 | TRBV6-5 | NA | NA | CASSWFGTLNSPLHF | TGTGCCAGCAGTTGGTTCGGGACACTCAATTCACCCCTCCACTTT
TRBJ1-5 | 13 | TRBV6-6 | NA | NA | CASRRTVDQPQHF | TGTGCCAGCAGGCGAACGGTGGATCAGCCCCAGCATTTT
TRBJ2-7 | 15 | TRBV10-3 | TRBD2 | NA | CAISQRLAESYEQYF | TGTGCCATCAGCCAGCGACTAGCGGAGTCCTACGAGCAGTACTTC
TRBJ2-5 | 14 | TRBV5-1 | NA | NA | CASRSSGVQETQYF | TGCGCCAGCCGATCAAGCGGCGTCCAAGAGACCCAGTACTTC
TRBJ1-6 | 17 | TRBV7-2 | NA | NA | CASRMRGLSSYNSPLHF | TGTGCCAGCAGGATGCGGGGTCTCAGCTCCTATAATTCACCCCTCCACTTT
TRBJ2-7 | 14 | TRBV6-5 | TRBD1 | NA | CASSRQGISYEQYF | TGTGCCAGCAGCCGACAGGGGATCTCCTACGAGCAGTACTTC
TRBJ2-5 | 16 | TRBV7-7 | NA | NA | CASSPRGGAGRETQYF | TGTGCCAGCAGCCCGAGAGGGGGCGCGGGAAGAGAGACCCAGTACTTC
TRBJ2-1 | 11 | TRBV5-1 | NA | NA | CASGGSNEQFF | TGCGCCAGCGGAGGCAGTAATGAGCAGTTCTTC
TRBJ2-2 | 14 | TRBV12-5 | NA | NA | CASGLLTFTGELFF | TGTGCTAGTGGTTTGCTGACATTTACCGGGGAGCTGTTTTTT
TRBJ1-5 | 14 | TRBV2 | NA | NA | CASAGEYSNQPQHF | TGTGCCAGCGCGGGAGAGTATAGCAATCAGCCCCAGCATTTT
TRBJ1-1 | 14 | TRBV4-1 | TRBD1 | NA | CASSVDRGHTEAFF | TGCGCCAGCAGCGTTGACAGGGGCCACACTGAAGCTTTCTTT
TRBJ1-2 | 13 | TRBV6-5 | NA | NA | CASGLRAQYGYTF | TGTGCCAGCGGGCTCAGGGCCCAGTATGGCTACACCTTC
TRBJ2-3 | 14 | TRBV5-1 | NA | NA | CASSLTPGADTQYF | TGCGCCAGCAGCTTAACCCCGGGGGCAGATACGCAGTATTTT
TRBJ2-5 | 13 | TRBV27 | TRBD2 | NA | CASSLLGGETQYF | TGTGCCAGCAGTTTGTTGGGGGGGGAGACCCAGTACTTC
TRBJ2-3 | 12 | TRBV27 | NA | NA | CASSLLDSEQYF | TGTGCCAGCAGTTTATTGGACTCGGAGCAGTATTTT
TRBJ1-1 | 18 | TRBV5-1 | TRBD1 | NA | CASSLDRTGGRKKAEAFF | TGCGCCAGCAGCTTGGATCGGACAGGGGGCCGTAAGAAGGCTGAAGCTTTCTTT
TRBJ2-1 | 15 | TRBV27 | TRBD1 | NA | CASSPGTGAYAEQFF | TGTGCCAGCAGTCCCGGGACAGGGGCCTACGCTGAGCAGTTCTTC
TRBJ2-1 | 20 | TRBV19 | TRBD1 | NA | CASSYETGGLWALPDNEQFF | TGTGCCAGTAGTTACGAGACAGGGGGCTTGTGGGCCTTACCGGACAATGAGCAGTTCTTC
TRBJ2-5 | 15 | TRBV18 | NA | NA | CASSPLDSEWETQYF | TGTGCCAGCTCACCACTGGACAGCGAATGGGAGACCCAGTACTTC
TRBJ2-1 | 15 | TRBV5-4 | TRBD2 | NA | CASRPTGTSGNEQFF | TGTGCCAGCAGGCCCACCGGGACTAGCGGAAATGAGCAGTTCTTC
TRBJ2-7 | 11 | TRBV28 | NA | NA | CASSLGPRQYF | TGTGCCAGCAGTTTAGGGCCGAGGCAGTACTTC
TRBJ1-1 | 16 | TRBV9 | NA | NA | CASSVVPSGRGTEAFF | TGTGCCAGCAGCGTAGTTCCAAGCGGGAGGGGCACTGAAGCTTTCTTT
TRBJ2-7 | 14 | TRBV5-6 | TRBD1 | NA | CASSLGQGAREQYF | TGTGCCAGCAGCTTAGGACAGGGGGCGCGAGAGCAGTACTTC
TRBJ2-7 | 14 | TRBV28 | NA | NA | CASSLSGQKYEQYF | TGTGCCAGCAGTTTATCGGGACAAAAATACGAGCAGTACTTC
TRBJ2-7 | 14 | TRBV5-5 | NA | NA | CASTPFRTSYEQYF | TGTGCCAGCACGCCCTTCAGAACATCCTACGAGCAGTACTTC
TRBJ2-7 | 16 | TRBV4-3 | NA | NA | CASSQQLGQGDYEQYF | TGCGCCAGCAGCCAACAACTCGGGCAGGGCGACTACGAGCAGTACTTC
TRBJ1-1 | 18 | TRBV13 | NA | NA | CASSFSVWGWEGGTEAFF | TGTGCCAGCAGCTTCAGTGTTTGGGGCTGGGAGGGCGGCACTGAAGCTTTCTTT
TRBJ2-7 | 12 | TRBV29-1 | NA | NA | CSVSGESYEQYF | TGCAGCGTGTCAGGGGAATCCTACGAGCAGTACTTC
TRBJ1-1 | 15 | TRBV5-1 | NA | NA | CASSLDTGKNTEAFF | TGCGCCAGCAGCTTGGATACAGGGAAGAACACTGAAGCTTTCTTT
TRBJ2-7 | 16 | TRBV7-2 | TRBD2 | NA | CASSSASSGISYEQYF | TGTGCCAGCAGCTCAGCCTCTAGCGGGATATCCTACGAGCAGTACTTC
TRBJ1-3 | 14 | TRBV4-3 | NA | NA | CASSRQATGNTIYF | TGCGCCAGCAGTCGACAGGCCACAGGAAACACCATATATTTT
TRBJ1-1 | 12 | TRBV4-2 | NA | once | CASSHASGEAFF | TGTGCCAGCAGCCATGCCTCCGGTGAAGCTTTCTTT
TRBJ2-1 | 15 | TRBV10-3 | TRBD2 | NA | CAISVREREDNEQFF | TGTGCCATCAGTGTTCGGGAGCGGGAAGACAATGAGCAGTTCTTC